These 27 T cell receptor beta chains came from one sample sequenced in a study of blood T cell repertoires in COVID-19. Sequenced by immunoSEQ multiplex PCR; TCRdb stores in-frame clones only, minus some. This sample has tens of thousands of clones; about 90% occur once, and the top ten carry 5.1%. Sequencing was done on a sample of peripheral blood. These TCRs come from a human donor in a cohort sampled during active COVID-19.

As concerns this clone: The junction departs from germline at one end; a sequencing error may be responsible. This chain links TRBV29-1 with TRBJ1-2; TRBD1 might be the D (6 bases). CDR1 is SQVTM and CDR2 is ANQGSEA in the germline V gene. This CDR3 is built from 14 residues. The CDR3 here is CSVEARGGSYGYTF. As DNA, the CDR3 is TGCAGCGTGGAAGCCCGGGGGGGCTCCTATGGCTACACCTTC.

CDR3 sequence: CASAASGYNEQFF. In DNA form, the CDR3 reads TGCGCCAGCGCGGCTAGCGGTTACAATGAGCAGTTCTTC. The V and J genes are TRBV10-1 and TRBJ2-1; 7 bases are a match to TRBD2. The CDR3 has 13 amino acids. Per the germline V gene, CDR1 is WNHNN and CDR2 is SYGVQD (reference sequence). With V trimmed by 8 bases and J by 4 bases, 5 bases remained unmatched.

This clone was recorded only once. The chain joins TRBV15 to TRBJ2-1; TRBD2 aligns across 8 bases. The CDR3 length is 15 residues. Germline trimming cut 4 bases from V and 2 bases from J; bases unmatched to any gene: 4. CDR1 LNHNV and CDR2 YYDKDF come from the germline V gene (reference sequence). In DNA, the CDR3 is TGTGCCACCAGCAACGGGAGGGACACCTACAATGAGCAGTTCTTC. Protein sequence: CATSNGRDTYNEQFF.

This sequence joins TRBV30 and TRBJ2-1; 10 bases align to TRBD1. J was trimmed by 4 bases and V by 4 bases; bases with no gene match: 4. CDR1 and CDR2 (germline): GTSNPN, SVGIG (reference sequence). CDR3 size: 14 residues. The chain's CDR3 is CAWNPGQGYNEQFF. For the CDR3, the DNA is TGTGCCTGGAATCCGGGACAGGGGTACAATGAGCAGTTCTTC.

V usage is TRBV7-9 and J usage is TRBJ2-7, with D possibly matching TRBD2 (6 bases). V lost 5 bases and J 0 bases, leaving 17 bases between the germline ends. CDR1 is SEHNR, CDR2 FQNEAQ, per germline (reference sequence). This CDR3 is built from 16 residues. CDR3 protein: CASSPAGTYPSYEQYF. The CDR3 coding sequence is TGTGCCAGCAGCCCCGCCGGGACTTACCCCTCCTACGAGCAGTACTTC.

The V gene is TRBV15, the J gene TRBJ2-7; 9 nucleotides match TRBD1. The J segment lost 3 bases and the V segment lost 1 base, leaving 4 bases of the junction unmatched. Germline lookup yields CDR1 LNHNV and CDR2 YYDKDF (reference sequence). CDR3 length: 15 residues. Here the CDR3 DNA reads TGTGCCACCAGCAGAGCTGGGACAGGGAACTACGAGCAGTACTTC. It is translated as CATSRAGTGNYEQYF.

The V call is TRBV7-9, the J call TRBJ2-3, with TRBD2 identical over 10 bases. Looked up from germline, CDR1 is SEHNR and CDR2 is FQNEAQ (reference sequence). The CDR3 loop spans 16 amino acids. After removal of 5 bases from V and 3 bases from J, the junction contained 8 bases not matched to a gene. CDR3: CASSPGGTSETDTQYF. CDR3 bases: TGTGCCAGCAGCCCCGGGGGGACTAGCGAGACAGATACGCAGTATTTT.

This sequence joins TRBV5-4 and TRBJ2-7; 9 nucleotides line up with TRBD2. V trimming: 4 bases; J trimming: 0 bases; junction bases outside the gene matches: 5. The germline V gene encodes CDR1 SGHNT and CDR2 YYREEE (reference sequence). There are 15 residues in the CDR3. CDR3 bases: TGTGCCAGCAGCAATAGCGGGAGCCCCTCCTACGAGCAGTACTTC. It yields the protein CASSNSGSPSYEQYF. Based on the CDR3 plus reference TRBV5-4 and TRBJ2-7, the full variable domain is ETGVTQSPTHLIKTRGQQVTLRCSSQSGHNTVSWYQQALGQGPQFIFQYYREEENGRGNFPPRFSGLQFPNYSSELNVNALELDDSALYLCASSNSGSPSYEQYFGPGTRLTVT.

CDR3 protein: CASSNGRVGNTDTQYF. The CDR3 nucleotides are TGTGCCAGTAGTAATGGCAGGGTAGGGAACACAGATACGCAGTATTTT. J is TRBJ2-3 and V is TRBV19; D perhaps matches TRBD1 (5 bases). Trimming stripped 4 bases from V and 2 bases from J, with 16 bases between. CDR1 is LNHDA and CDR2 is SQIVND in the germline V gene (reference sequence). This CDR3 comprises 16 residues.

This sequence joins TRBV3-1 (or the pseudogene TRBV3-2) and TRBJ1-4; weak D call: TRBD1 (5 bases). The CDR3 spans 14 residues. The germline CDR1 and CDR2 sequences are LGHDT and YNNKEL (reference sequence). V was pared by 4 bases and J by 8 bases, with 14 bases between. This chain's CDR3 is CASSRGNRNEKLFF. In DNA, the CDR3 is TGTGCCAGCAGCCGCGGTAACAGGAACGAAAAACTGTTTTTT.

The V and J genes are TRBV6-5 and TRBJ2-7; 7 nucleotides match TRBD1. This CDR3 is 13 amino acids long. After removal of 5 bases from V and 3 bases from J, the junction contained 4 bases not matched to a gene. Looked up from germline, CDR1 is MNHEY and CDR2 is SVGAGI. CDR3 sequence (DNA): TGTGCCAGCAGTCGACAGGGAGTCTACGAGCAGTACTTC. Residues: CASSRQGVYEQYF.

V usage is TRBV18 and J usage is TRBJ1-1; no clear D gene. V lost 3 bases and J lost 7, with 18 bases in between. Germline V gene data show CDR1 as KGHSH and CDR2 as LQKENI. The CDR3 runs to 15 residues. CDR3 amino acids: CASSPLRAPEGEAFF. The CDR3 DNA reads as TGTGCCAGCTCACCTCTTCGGGCTCCAGAGGGTGAAGCTTTCTTT.

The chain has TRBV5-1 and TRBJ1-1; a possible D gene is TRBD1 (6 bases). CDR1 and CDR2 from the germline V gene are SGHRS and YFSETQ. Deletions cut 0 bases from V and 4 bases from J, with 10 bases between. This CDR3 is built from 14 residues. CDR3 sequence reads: CASSLAGEGTEAFF. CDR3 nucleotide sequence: TGCGCCAGCAGCTTGGCAGGGGAAGGCACTGAAGCTTTCTTT.

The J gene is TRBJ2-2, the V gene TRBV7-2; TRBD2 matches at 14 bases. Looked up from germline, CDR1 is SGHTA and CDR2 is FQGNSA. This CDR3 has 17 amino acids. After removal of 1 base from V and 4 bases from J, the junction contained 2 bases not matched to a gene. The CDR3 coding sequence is TGTGCCAGCAGCTTAGTAGGGACTAGCGGGGGCACCGGGGAGCTGTTTTTT. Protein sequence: CASSLVGTSGGTGELFF.

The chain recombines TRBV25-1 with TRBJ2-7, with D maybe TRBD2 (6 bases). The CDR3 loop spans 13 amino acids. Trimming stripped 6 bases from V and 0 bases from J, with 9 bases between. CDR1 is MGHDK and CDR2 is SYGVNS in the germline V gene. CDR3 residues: CASREGLSYEQYF. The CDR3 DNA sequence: TGTGCCAGCAGGGAGGGCCTCTCCTACGAGCAGTACTTC.

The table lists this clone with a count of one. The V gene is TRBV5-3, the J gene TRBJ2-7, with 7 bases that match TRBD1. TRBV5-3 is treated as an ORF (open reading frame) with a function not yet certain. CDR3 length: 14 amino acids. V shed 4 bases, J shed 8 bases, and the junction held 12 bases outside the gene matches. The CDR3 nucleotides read TGTGCCAGAAGCGTGACAGGGAGAGGTAAGAAGCAGTACTTC. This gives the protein CARSVTGRGKKQYF.

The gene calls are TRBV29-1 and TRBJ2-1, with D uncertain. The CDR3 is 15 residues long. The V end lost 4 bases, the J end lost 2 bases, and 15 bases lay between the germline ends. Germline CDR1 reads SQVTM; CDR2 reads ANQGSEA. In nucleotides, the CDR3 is TGCAGCGTTGCATCGAGGCACGGCACCTACAATGAGCAGTTCTTC. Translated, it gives CSVASRHGTYNEQFF.

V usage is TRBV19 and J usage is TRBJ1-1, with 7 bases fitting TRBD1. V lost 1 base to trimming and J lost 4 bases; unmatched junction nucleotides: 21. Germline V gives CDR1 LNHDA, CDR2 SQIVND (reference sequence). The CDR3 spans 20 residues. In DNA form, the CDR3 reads TGTGCCAGTAGTATAGGAATAACAGGGGAAGGTCTGCCTGCGGCCACTGAAGCTTTCTTT. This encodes CASSIGITGEGLPAATEAFF.

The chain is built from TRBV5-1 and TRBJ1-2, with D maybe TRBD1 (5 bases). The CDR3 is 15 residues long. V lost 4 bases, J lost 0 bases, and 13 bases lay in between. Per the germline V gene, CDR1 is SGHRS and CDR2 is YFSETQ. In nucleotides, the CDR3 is TGCGCCAGCAGCAACGGACAAGGATCTAACTATGGCTACACCTTC. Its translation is CASSNGQGSNYGYTF.

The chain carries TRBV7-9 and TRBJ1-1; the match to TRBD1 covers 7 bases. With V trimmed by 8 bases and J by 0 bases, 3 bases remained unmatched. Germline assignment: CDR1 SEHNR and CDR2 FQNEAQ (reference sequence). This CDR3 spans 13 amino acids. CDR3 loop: CASDRVMNTEAFF. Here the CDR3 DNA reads TGTGCCAGCGACAGGGTCATGAACACTGAAGCTTTCTTT.

The CDR3 DNA reads TGTGCCAGCTCACCACCGGGACAGAAGAACACTGAAGCTTTCTTT. It yields the protein CASSPPGQKNTEAFF. V gene TRBV18 combines with J gene TRBJ1-1, with 7 bases that match TRBD1. Germline V gene lookup returns CDR1 KGHSH and CDR2 LQKENI. After removal of 0 bases from V and 1 base from J, the junction contained 2 bases not matched to a gene. The CDR3 covers 15 residues.

The DNA of the CDR3 is TGTGCCAGCAGTTTCAGTCACAGGGAGTCCATCAATGAGCAGTTCTTC. This codes for CASSFSHRESINEQFF. The J gene is TRBJ2-1, the V gene TRBV28, with D possibly TRBD1 on 6 matching bases. The CDR3 has 16 residues. CDR1 and CDR2 (germline): MDHEN, SYDVKM. With 3 bases removed from V and 6 bases from J, the gap between germline ends came to 18 bases.

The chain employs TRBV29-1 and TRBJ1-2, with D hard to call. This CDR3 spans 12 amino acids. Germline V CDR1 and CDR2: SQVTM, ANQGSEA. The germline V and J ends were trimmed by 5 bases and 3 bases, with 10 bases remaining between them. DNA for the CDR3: TGCAGCGTTAATGGCCTAGACTATGGCTACACCTTC. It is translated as CSVNGLDYGYTF. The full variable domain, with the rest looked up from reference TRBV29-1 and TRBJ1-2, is SAVISQKPSRDICQRGTSLTIQCQVDSQVTMMFWYRQQPGQSLTLIATANQGSEATYESGFVIDKFPISRPNLTFSTLTVSNMSPEDSSIYLCSVNGLDYGYTFGSGTRLTVV.

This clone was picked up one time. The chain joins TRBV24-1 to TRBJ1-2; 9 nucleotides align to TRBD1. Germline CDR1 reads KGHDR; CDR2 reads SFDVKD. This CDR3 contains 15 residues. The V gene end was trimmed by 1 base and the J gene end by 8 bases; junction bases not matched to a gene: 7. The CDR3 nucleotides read TGTGCCACCAGTGATTTAGCGGACAGGGGTGGAGGCTACACCTTC. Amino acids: CATSDLADRGGGYTF.

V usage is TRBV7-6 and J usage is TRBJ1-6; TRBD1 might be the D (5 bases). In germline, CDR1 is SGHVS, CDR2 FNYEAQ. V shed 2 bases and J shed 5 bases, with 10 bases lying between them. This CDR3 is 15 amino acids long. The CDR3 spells CASSLNGGDNSPLHF. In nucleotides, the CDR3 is TGTGCCAGCAGCTTAAACGGGGGAGATAATTCACCCCTCCACTTT.

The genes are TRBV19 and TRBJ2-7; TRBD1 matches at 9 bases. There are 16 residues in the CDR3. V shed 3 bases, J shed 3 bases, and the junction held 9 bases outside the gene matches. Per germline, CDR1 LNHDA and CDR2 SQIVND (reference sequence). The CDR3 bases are TGTGCCAGTAGTATTACCGGGACAGGGACGCTCTACGAGCAGTACTTC. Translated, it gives CASSITGTGTLYEQYF.

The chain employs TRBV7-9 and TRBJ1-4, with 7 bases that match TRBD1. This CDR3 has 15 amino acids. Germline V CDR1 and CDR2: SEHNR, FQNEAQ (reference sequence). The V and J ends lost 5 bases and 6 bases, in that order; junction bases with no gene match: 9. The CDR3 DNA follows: TGTGCCAGCAGCCACAACAGGGGAGGCGATGAAAAACTGTTTTTT. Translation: CASSHNRGGDEKLFF.